This T cell receptor (beta chain) was identified in a study of cytomegalovirus exposure and HLA in healthy donors (dated by TCRdb to the late 2010s). Context from the whole study: In an earlier analysis of 587 of the donors, approximately 260 Gb of sequence data and approximately 120 million unique TCR beta sequences from roughly 200 million T cells were reported. An early release that covered some 630 HLA-typed donors contained approximately 290 gigabases of sequencing data and approximately 85 million unique TCR sequences. The genetic ancestry cluster associated with self-reported Caucasian donors included about four fifths of the approximately 400 genotyped donors. The study was designed to test whether signatures of past pathogen exposure could be identified by cataloging public T cell receptors. The T cell repertoires of about 700 subjects were profiled by immunosequencing and related to cytomegalovirus serostatus. In addition to the first cohort of 500 to 850 subjects, a separate validation cohort of over 90 different subjects was used. To predict cytomegalovirus infection status, the study brought together high-throughput TCR immunosequencing, statistical association of individual TCRs with disease status, and machine learning. To study patterns of TCR occurrence, a later analysis re-analyzed previously published TCR beta repertoires from several hundred donors and added high-resolution HLA genotyping. Rather than using new phenotypic data, the later analysis identified candidate immune exposures from TCR beta sequences and from how often those sequences occurred across donors. In an earlier analysis of a few hundred of the donors, high-throughput TCR beta sequencing was used to judge whether each TCR beta V gene segment behaved as functional or pseudogenic. Donor age, sex, ethnicity and CMV serostatus were collected together with the repertoire data. A later genetic analysis took genome-wide SNP genotypes for about three fifths of the 666 donors and used that subset as a discovery cohort. Every discovery cohort repertoire had been produced on one sequencing platform. Both class I and class II loci were covered by HLA typing, at four-digit resolution. The number of donors typed differed by locus, with about 629-630 for A, B, C, DRB1 and DQB1, around 520 for DQA1, approximately 570 for DPA1, and roughly 450 for DPB1. Four or five DR-DQ haplotypes were treated as single units for association and clustering because of strong linkage in the cohort. Across around 400 genotyped donors of the cohort, an average of roughly 200,000 unique TCR beta nucleotide sequences per donor were sequenced, and roughly a sixth of those sequences were non-productive. What the work shows at the level of the full study, not this receptor alone: Compared with the roughly 700-donor mean, donors in an Asian-associated ancestry cluster had fewer N-insertions in productive TCRs, according to a later genetic analysis. The 87-base-pair reads could not distinguish some IMGT-functional V segments, including TRBV6-2 and TRBV6-3, so those segments were excluded. Assigning TCR associations to individual alleles was difficult when HLA alleles, especially DR and DQ, strongly co-occurred. It was suggested by the authors that the approach could potentially be generalized to other disease states and immunological phenotypes. While some public TCRs were present in many individuals, most TCR sequences turned up only very rarely across donors. A further reported finding was that TCR beta sequences accurately predicted the HLA-A and HLA-B alleles for most subjects in the first cohort. Broadly in line with IMGT annotations, most TCR beta V segments showed up in productive rearrangements about 87% or about 30% of the time in an earlier analysis of approximately 640 of the donors. For the cohort, immune exposure information was limited to CMV serostatus. In a later genetic analysis, a missense DCLRE1C variant was associated with V-gene and J-gene trimming of TCR beta chains, and the association was replicated in an independent cohort. Compared with equally common non-associated chains, HLA-associated TCR beta chains in a later analysis were more clonally expanded and had lower generation probabilities. Because HLA typing was missing for some donors at each locus, association tests included only the typed subset. The sequencing pipeline was judged likely to have produced a cluster of highly shared sequence variants as a technical artifact. In vitro tests confirmed that a few of the cytomegalovirus-associated TCR beta chains recognize cytomegalovirus antigens. A later analysis found that TCR association rates varied across HLA loci, with DRB1 alleles showing the most associated TCRs and HLA-C alleles the fewest. Linkage disequilibrium might explain the correlated functional status among segregating V segments, but an unknown experimental factor could not be ruled out. The cohort was sequenced for TCR beta chains only, and without alpha or paired-chain data the features that could be detected were limited. The classifier was reported to diagnose cytomegalovirus status with high specificity and sensitivity in both the original and validation cohorts. At a false discovery rate of 0.05, a later analysis linked approximately 18,000 TCR beta sequences to specific HLA alleles. Because counts were too low, some 17 rarely observed V segments, including chromosome 9 orphons, were left out of the earlier analysis of about 620 of the donors. The presence/absence analyses assumed that sequencing depth was roughly uniform across donors, and that assumption may not be true. Several of the top co-occurrence clusters appeared to be linked to parvovirus B19, influenza, CMV and Epstein-Barr virus, according to a later analysis. A later analysis found that most CMV-associated TCR beta chains appeared HLA-restricted, with HLA associations seemingly driven largely by CMV exposure. In the study, around 160 TCR beta chains were listed as associated with cytomegalovirus.

Worth noting for this clone: Its antigen remains unidentified.

At the junction V is shortened by 10 bases and J by 4 bases; bases outside the gene matches: 4. In the germline V gene (reference sequence), CDR1 corresponds to LNHDA and CDR2 to SQIVND. The cysteine opens and the phenylalanine closes a CDR3 of 12 amino acids. Just CDR3 DNA is preserved here, 36 bases in frame from base 1. The cohort comprised around 690 healthy bone marrow donors. All cohort members were sampled while nominally healthy, although unrecorded immune exposures were likely present. The donor tested CMV seronegative and was one of the 352 seronegative cohort members. A peripheral blood sample was provided by each donor, and peripheral blood mononuclear cells were used for TCR beta sequencing. The Qiagen DNeasy Blood Extraction Kit was used to extract genomic DNA from the blood cell samples. The library was built by means of the immunoSEQ multiplex PCR assay. For the multiplex PCR, a mixture combining 60 forward primers for TCR Vbeta segments and 13 reverse primers for TCR Jbeta segments was used. The CDR3 region of rearranged TCR beta genes was amplified from genomic DNA by a multiplex PCR assay. The Illumina HiSeq System was used to sequence the amplified TCR beta libraries as 87-base-pair reads. In the paper's pipeline: A later analysis counted about 76 million unique TCR beta chains across the 666 repertoires, and about 10 million of these chains were shared by at least two donors. A nearest-neighbor algorithm error-corrected the raw reads and collapsed the reads into unique sequences, merging closely related sequences to remove PCR and sequencing errors. Alignment of CDR3 sequences to IMGT reference sequences was used to assign V, D and J gene segments. For a sequence to be retained, a match of at least six nucleotides was required to both a V gene segment and a J gene segment. Rearrangements were classified as productive when the CDR3 lacked stop codons and remained in frame with V and J, and all other rearrangements were classified as non-productive. Following IMGT convention, CDR3 was defined as the stretch from the second conserved V-encoded cysteine to the conserved J-encoded phenylalanine. The earlier analysis of fewer than 750 of the donors excluded sequences that lacked an unambiguous match to a single V gene segment. In an earlier analysis of several hundred of the donors, V segments were called functional above 56.7% productive rearrangements and were called segregating when the between-donor standard deviation exceeded 5%. A statistical classification framework was built to diagnose cytomegalovirus status from the catalog of TCR beta chain sequences. In a later analysis, V and J genes were assigned by comparing TCR nucleotide sequences against IMGT/GENE-DB human TR gene sequences. A later analysis assigned CDR3 sequences and most-parsimonious VDJ recombination scenarios with the TCRdist pipeline. A later analysis defined each TCR beta chain by its CDR3 amino acid sequence plus V-gene family, and excluded reads lacking a unique V-gene family. To address suspected cross-contamination and a sequencing artifact, a later analysis removed around 600 highly shared, low-generation-probability nucleotide sequences. In a later analysis, a clonal expansion index was calculated for each public chain from normalized within-repertoire ranks of inferred template counts. Generation probabilities in a later analysis came from a VDJ recombination model fitted to out-of-frame rearrangements, and those results were checked against IGoR. A later analysis scored TCR-TCR, TCR-HLA and TCR-CMV co-occurrence with hypergeometric tests, applying a repertoire-size bias correction to TCR pairs. False discovery rates were estimated in a later analysis by permuting HLA or CMV assignments 20 times. In a later analysis, co-occurring TCRs were grouped using DBSCAN, and TCRdist sequence similarity was added for clustering within HLA-allele-positive subsets. Repertoires with fewer than 30,000 or more than 120,000 public chains, plus five repertoires with anomalous nucleotide sharing, were excluded from co-occurrence clustering. Imported from immuneACCESS, the table was reduced by TCRdb to in-frame sequences with V and J called. These copies leave out some clones; in studies compared against another copy, an unresolved V gene accounts for under half, and the cause of the remainder is not known. The DNA gave D and trimming, while V, J and clone size come from that table. The data table for this sample lists some 130,000 clones. The ten top clones hold around 1.5% of the sample.

Sequenced material: PBMCs. The chain is assembled from TRBV19 and TRBJ1-3, with 7 central nucleotides matching TRBD1. This clonotype originated in a woman between 40 and 50 years old in good health and CMV-seronegative. The CDR3 region reads CATTGEGNTIYF. The nucleotide sequence reads as follows: TGTGCCACTACAGGGGAAGGAAACACCATATATTTT. Joined to the reference TRBV19 and TRBJ1-3 proteins, this CDR3 gives the full variable domain: DGGITQSPKYLFRKEGQNVTLSCEQNLNHDAMYWYRQDPGQGLRLIYYSQIVNDFQKGDIAEGYSVSREKKESFPLTVTSAQKNPTAFYLCATTGEGNTIYFGEGSWLTVV.